These T cell receptor beta chains were read from a single sample in a study of blood T cell repertoires in COVID-19. The data were produced by immunoSEQ multiplex PCR, yet TCRdb's version contains in-frame clones alone and is incomplete. The sample has hundreds of thousands of clones, 70% to 90% seen once. Sequenced input: peripheral blood. All receptors come from a man in his 70s with acute or convalescent COVID-19. Both conserved end residues are part of each CDR3. Fields, in order: J gene, CDR3 length, V gene, clone size, D gene, CDR3 protein, CDR3 DNA. D genes are given only for firm matches. Clone size is stated in some rows and not others, as once, few, many or a class when expanded.

TRBJ1-5 | 14 | TRBV19 | . | . | CASSPPRSNQPQHF | TGTGCCAGTAGTCCCCCCCGGAGCAATCAGCCCCAGCATTTT
TRBJ1-1 | 13 | TRBV18 | . | . | CASSPPPGLQAFF | TGTGCCAGCTCACCACCGCCAGGCTTACAAGCTTTCTTT
TRBJ1-2 | 12 | TRBV3-1/TRBV3-2 | . | . | CASSQGARGYTF | TGTGCCAGCAGCCAAGGGGCCCGCGGCTACACCTTC
TRBJ2-3 | 15 | TRBV6-6 | . | . | CASSYNPGSTDTQYF | TGTGCCAGCAGTTACAATCCGGGGAGCACAGATACGCAGTATTTT
TRBJ2-1 | 18 | TRBV27 | . | TRBD2 | CASSTKGLAGVFYNEQFF | TGTGCCAGCAGTACCAAGGGACTAGCGGGAGTTTTTTACAATGAGCAGTTCTTC
TRBJ2-7 | 15 | TRBV2 | . | TRBD2 | CASSPILAGGYEQYF | TGTGCCAGCAGTCCAATACTAGCGGGGGGCTACGAGCAGTACTTC
TRBJ1-2 | 15 | TRBV9 | . | . | CASSVDETAHYGYTF | TGTGCCAGCAGCGTAGATGAAACTGCTCATTATGGCTACACCTTC
TRBJ2-3 | 15 | TRBV7-9 | . | TRBD2 | CASSLGLAGADTQYF | TGTGCCAGCAGCCTCGGACTAGCGGGAGCAGATACGCAGTATTTT
TRBJ1-2 | 16 | TRBV6-1 | . | TRBD1 | CASSAGTGELNYGYTF | TGTGCCAGCAGTGCCGGGACAGGGGAACTCAACTATGGCTACACCTTC
TRBJ2-5 | 14 | TRBV5-1 | . | TRBD1 | CASSLGTGAETQYF | TGCGCCAGCAGTCTCGGGACAGGGGCAGAGACCCAGTACTTC
TRBJ2-3 | 15 | TRBV7-9 | few | TRBD2 | CASSTSGGDVDTQYF | TGTGCCAGCAGCACTAGCGGGGGGGATGTAGATACGCAGTATTTT
TRBJ2-7 | 13 | TRBV11-3 | few | . | CASSLSSAHEQYF | TGTGCCAGCAGCTTATCCAGCGCCCACGAGCAGTACTTC
TRBJ2-5 | 14 | TRBV28 | . | . | CASRALRREETQYF | TGTGCCAGCAGGGCCCTACGGCGGGAAGAGACCCAGTACTTC
TRBJ2-1 | 13 | TRBV24-1 | once | TRBD1 | CATSDPARDRVFF | TGTGCCACCAGTGATCCTGCCCGGGACAGGGTATTCTTC
TRBJ2-7 | 19 | TRBV11-2 | . | TRBD2 | CASSVSPLVAGGPGYEQYF | TGTGCCAGCAGCGTTTCCCCCCTGGTGGCGGGAGGCCCGGGGTACGAGCAGTACTTC
TRBJ2-7 | 15 | TRBV7-2 | . | TRBD1 | CASSVNPGQYYEQYF | TGTGCCAGCAGCGTAAACCCGGGACAGTACTACGAGCAGTACTTC
TRBJ1-6 | 15 | TRBV6-1 | . | . | CASSEVPQGSSPLHF | TGTGCCAGCAGTGAAGTCCCGCAGGGTTCGTCACCCCTCCACTTT
TRBJ2-3 | 17 | TRBV7-2 | . | TRBD2 | CASSLTSGIPSTDTQYF | TGTGCCAGCAGCTTGACTAGCGGCATTCCTAGCACAGATACGCAGTATTTT
TRBJ1-1 | 15 | TRBV4-3 | . | . | CASSQDWGGQGEAFF | TGCGCCAGCAGCCAAGACTGGGGAGGCCAGGGTGAAGCTTTCTTT
TRBJ2-7 | 15 | TRBV5-1 | . | TRBD1 | CASSAAPGQVEEQYF | TGCGCCAGCAGCGCAGCACCGGGACAGGTAGAAGAGCAGTACTTC
TRBJ1-5 | 16 | TRBV7-2 | . | TRBD1 | CASSPPNRGGNQPQHF | TGTGCCAGCAGCCCCCCGAACAGGGGGGGCAATCAGCCCCAGCATTTT
TRBJ2-5 | 13 | TRBV2 | . | TRBD1 | CASGGTGEETQYF | TGTGCCAGCGGGGGGACAGGGGAAGAGACCCAGTACTTC
TRBJ2-5 | 17 | TRBV9 | . | . | CASSVGSSRGAGETQYF | TGTGCCAGCAGCGTAGGAAGCAGCAGGGGGGCGGGAGAGACCCAGTACTTC
TRBJ1-5 | 17 | TRBV5-1 | . | TRBD1 | CASSPGTGGSYNQPQHF | TGCGCCAGCAGCCCGGGGACAGGGGGATCGTACAATCAGCCCCAGCATTTT
TRBJ2-2 | 15 | TRBV7-2 | few | . | CASSSPRGGTGELFF | TGTGCCAGCAGCTCGCCCAGAGGGGGTACCGGGGAGCTGTTTTTT
TRBJ2-6 | 15 | TRBV5-1 | . | . | CASSPVGSGANVLTF | TGCGCCAGCAGCCCGGTCGGGTCTGGGGCCAACGTCCTGACTTTC
TRBJ1-1 | 13 | TRBV6-1 | . | . | CASSEWGDTEAFF | TGTGCCAGCAGTGAATGGGGGGACACTGAAGCTTTCTTT